This T cell receptor (beta chain) was found in a study of T cells after yellow fever vaccination. Study-level background: In the case of low-cell-number fractions, SMART-Seq v4 Ultra Low Input was used for preparation. Study results and caveats: Just a small share of clonotypes turned up in the CD4 compartment as well as the CD8 compartment. At 95% to 98% for CD4 and 70% to 90% for CD8, most primary-vaccination clones showed up again after the booster.

Trimming took 7 bases from V and 1 from J; bases not matched to a gene: 10. This CDR3 spans 15 amino acids. CDR1 is SQVTM, CDR2 ANQGSEA, per germline. With respect to this clonotype: The antigen is unknown.

TCRdb re-analysed the 5' RACE reads in MiXCR, keeping a single row per CDR3 protein. The sample includes more than 300,000 distinct CDR3 sequences, approximately 12% of them seen just once. Sequenced here: CD4+ T cells sorted from PBMCs, sampled 45 days after the yellow fever booster vaccination. The sequence was collected from a man aged 18 to 30 who received the YFV17D yellow fever vaccine. The rearrangement uses TRBV29-1 and TRBJ1-2, with TRBD1 matching over 9 bases. The CDR3 DNA is TGCAGCGCCAAACCCGGGACAGGGTTTAACTATGGCTACACCTTC. Its translation: CSAKPGTGFNYGYTF.